Following are 3 T cell receptor beta chains from one sample sequenced in a study of neurological immune-mediated disorders. MiXCR, run by TCRdb on the 5' RACE reads, gives a single entry per CDR3 protein. The profile shows more than 50,000 distinct CDR3 sequences, around 5.2% of them singletons. Material: PBMCs. All receptors derive from a woman in her twenties or thirties with multiple sclerosis.

This clonotype was seen ten or more times. The DNA is omitted, as the CDR3 cannot be located on it reliably, and the CDR3 follows TCRdb's listing. The J gene is TRBJ1-6, the V gene TRBV5-1; the D segment call TRBD1 is taken from the table without a DNA check. CDR1 is SGHRS, CDR2 YFSETQ, per germline. With termini counted, the CDR3 has 19 amino acids. The CDR3 spells CASSWGTGSSRSYNSPLNF.

This clonotype has ten or more counts. The junction departs from germline at one end; a sequencing error may be responsible. V gene TRBV10-3 combines with J gene TRBJ1-6; possible D gene TRBD1, 6 bases. The CDR3 totals 14 residues. Germline lookup yields CDR1 ENHRY and CDR2 SYGVKD. The CDR3 DNA follows: TGTGCCATCAGACAGGGTGGTATTAGTTCACCCCTCAACTTT. Translation gives CAIRQGGISSPLNF.

This chain uses TRBV9 with TRBJ2-3; the D is unclear. The V end lost 0 bases, the J end lost 2 bases, and 4 bases lay between the germline ends. Germline V gene sequence: CDR1 SGDLS, CDR2 YYNGEE. The CDR3 loop spans 13 amino acids. The CDR3 bases are TGTGCCAGCAGCGTAGCCTACACAGATACGCAGTATTTT. Translation gives CASSVAYTDTQYF.